These 23 T cell receptor beta chains were sequenced from one sample in a study of PD-1 blockade in mismatch repair-deficient tumors. The protocol was immunoSEQ multiplex PCR, while the TCRdb copy is restricted to in-frame clones and leaves out a portion. Of 80,000 to 100,000 clones listed, over 70% were seen once; the top ten hold roughly 2.8%. The sample in question was peripheral blood, obtained 12 weeks after starting pembrolizumab. All receptors come from an adult with mismatch repair-deficient cancer.

The CDR3 sequence: CAWGAGDTDTQYF. CDR3 DNA sequence: TGTGCCTGGGGGGCGGGAGACACAGATACGCAGTATTTT. The V and J genes are TRBV30 and TRBJ2-3; the match to TRBD2 covers 7 bases. This CDR3 has 13 amino acids. Germline assignment: CDR1 GTSNPN and CDR2 SVGIG (reference sequence). Trimming cost V 5 bases and J 2 bases; bases outside gene matches: 4.

The CDR3 DNA reads TGTGCCAGCAGCCCAAACGCGAACACCGGGGAGCTGTTTTTT. Translation gives CASSPNANTGELFF. This chain connects TRBV7-3 to TRBJ2-2; no clear D gene. Germline V lookup: CDR1 SGHTA, CDR2 FQGTGA. This CDR3 region has 14 residues. Trimming pared 5 bases from V and 0 bases from J, leaving 7 bases between.

CDR3 nucleotide sequence: TGTGCCAGCAGTTACCGACGGACGAACACTGAAGCTTTCTTT. This codes for CASSYRRTNTEAFF. The V and J genes are TRBV6-5 and TRBJ1-1; D gene uncertain. V was pared by 2 bases and J by 1 base, with 8 bases between. CDR3 length: 14 amino acids. CDR1 is MNHEY, CDR2 SVGAGI, per germline.

The J gene is TRBJ2-5, the V gene TRBV11-2; D remains ambiguous. Germline V CDR1 and CDR2: SGHAT, FQNNGV. The V end lost 3 bases, the J end lost 4 bases, and 6 bases lay between the germline ends. This CDR3 is built from 12 residues. Here the CDR3 reads CASSFSRETQYF. As DNA, the CDR3 is TGTGCCAGCAGCTTTTCTAGAGAGACCCAGTACTTC.

The CDR3 reads CASSLGAGHSQETQYF. For the CDR3, the DNA is TGTGCCAGCAGCTTGGGAGCGGGGCATAGTCAAGAGACCCAGTACTTC. The rearrangement uses TRBV5-4 and TRBJ2-5; 7 nucleotides agree with TRBD2. Germline loops: CDR1 SGHNT, CDR2 YYREEE (reference sequence). Trimming at V came to 0 bases and at J to 2 bases, leaving 7 bases not matched to a gene. CDR3 length: 16 residues.

This chain links TRBV7-2 with TRBJ2-1; maybe TRBD2 (7 bases). V lost 4 bases to trimming and J lost 2 bases, with 18 bases between them. The germline gives CDR1 SGHTA, CDR2 FQGNSA. CDR3 length equals 17 residues. As DNA, the CDR3 is TGTGCCAGCAGCTCCCAGGGCGGGGGCCCTCCCTACAATGAGCAGTTCTTC. This codes for CASSSQGGGPPYNEQFF.

This CDR3 reads CASSFAYEQYF. Here the CDR3 DNA reads TGTGCCAGCAGCTTCGCCTACGAGCAGTACTTC. The V and J genes are TRBV6-1 and TRBJ2-7; no reliable D call. This CDR3 spans 11 amino acids. Germline-derived CDR1 and CDR2 are MNHNS and SASEGT. Deletions cut 6 bases from V and 2 bases from J, with 5 bases between.

V and J are TRBV7-9 and TRBJ2-4, with no clear D. Between the trimmed V and J ends, which lost 5 bases and 1 base, there was a span of 18 bases. CDR1 is SEHNR, CDR2 FQNEAQ, per germline (reference sequence). The CDR3 contains 17 residues. CDR3 DNA sequence: TGTGCCAGCAGCAGAGATAGTGGAGTCGTGGCCAAAAACATTCAGTACTTC. It yields the protein CASSRDSGVVAKNIQYF.

V gene TRBV19 combines with J gene TRBJ2-7; TRBD1 aligns across 8 bases. Germline assignment: CDR1 LNHDA and CDR2 SQIVND (reference sequence). The length of the CDR3 is 14 residues. J gave up 6 bases and V 7 bases, and 11 bases lay outside the gene matches. The CDR3 loop reads CASNPGTGSFEQYF. CDR3 nucleotide sequence: TGTGCCAGTAATCCGGGGACAGGTAGTTTCGAGCAGTACTTC. Supplemented by reference TRBV19 and TRBJ2-7, the full variable domain reads DGGITQSPKYLFRKEGQNVTLSCEQNLNHDAMYWYRQDPGQGLRLIYYSQIVNDFQKGDIAEGYSVSREKKESFPLTVTSAQKNPTAFYLCASNPGTGSFEQYFGPGTRLTVT.

Comment on this clone: One end of the junction varies from germline; a read error may be responsible. V is TRBV2 and J is TRBJ2-1; 8 bases are a match to TRBD1. The CDR3 extends over 13 amino acids. Per the germline V gene, CDR1 is SNHLY and CDR2 is FYNNEI. The CDR3 DNA is TGTGCCAGCAGCGAAGGACAGGGAAGGGAGCAGTTCTTC. Protein: CASSEGQGREQFF.

This chain connects TRBV16 to TRBJ1-4; D is unresolved. CDR1 and CDR2 from the germline V gene are KGHSY and FQNENV. With 6 bases removed from V and 0 bases from J, the gap between germline ends came to 11 bases. The CDR3 covers 15 residues. CDR3 bases: TGTGCCAGCAGTCCAACCAGAGCAACTAATGAAAAACTGTTTTTT. This gives the protein CASSPTRATNEKLFF.

The J gene is TRBJ1-3, the V gene TRBV4-1; D gene ambiguous. This CDR3 comprises 15 residues. Germline V gene lookup returns CDR1 MGHRA and CDR2 YSYEKL. V shed 2 bases and J shed 0 bases, with 8 bases lying between them. CDR3 protein: CASSQLLSSGNTIYF. In nucleotides, the CDR3 is TGCGCCAGCAGCCAACTTTTGAGCTCTGGAAACACCATATATTTT.

There are a few counts of this clone. The chain employs TRBV7-2 and TRBJ2-1; D unclear. The CDR3 runs to 15 residues. With 1 base removed from V and 6 bases from J, the gap between germline ends came to 13 bases. Germline V CDR1 and CDR2: SGHTA, FQGNSA. The CDR3 DNA reads TGTGCCAGCAGCTTAGGACCCTATTGGGCCAATGAGCAGTTCTTC. This encodes CASSLGPYWANEQFF.

The genes are TRBV7-3 and TRBJ2-1; D gene uncertain. The V gene's germline CDR1 is SGHTA and CDR2 FQGTGA. V gave up 1 base and J gave up 5 bases, with 6 bases separating them. CDR3 length: 13 residues. In DNA, the CDR3 is TGTGCCAGCAGCTTAAACATGAACAATGAGCAGTTCTTC. Its translation: CASSLNMNNEQFF.

This chain uses TRBV6-1 with TRBJ2-7, with D uncertain. With 6 bases removed from V and 5 bases from J, the gap between germline ends came to 14 bases. The CDR3 runs 13 residues. Germline CDR1 reads MNHNS; CDR2 reads SASEGT. The CDR3 reads CASRSPGWDEQYF. The CDR3 DNA is TGTGCCAGCAGGTCGCCGGGTTGGGACGAGCAGTACTTC.

The rearrangement uses TRBV7-2 and TRBJ2-7; no reliable D call. V was clipped by 2 bases and J by 2 bases, with 10 bases between them. CDR1 and CDR2 from the germline V gene are SGHTA and FQGNSA. CDR3 size: 14 residues. The CDR3 is CASSLRVFPYEQYF. The CDR3 nucleotides read TGTGCCAGCAGCTTAAGGGTGTTCCCCTACGAGCAGTACTTC. Full variable domain (remainder filled in from reference TRBV7-2 and TRBJ2-7): GAGVSQSPSNKVTEKGKDVELRCDPISGHTALYWYRQSLGQGLEFLIYFQGNSAPDKSGLPSDRFSAERTGGSVSTLTIQRTQQEDSAVYLCASSLRVFPYEQYFGPGTRLTVT.

The rearrangement joins TRBV11-3 to TRBJ2-1; D is unresolved. This CDR3 has 10 amino acids. Germline loops: CDR1 SGHNT, CDR2 YENEEA. The V end lost 9 bases, the J end lost 5 bases, and 5 bases lay between the germline ends. The CDR3 loop reads CARGDNEQFF. Written as DNA, the CDR3 is TGTGCCAGAGGAGACAATGAGCAGTTCTTC.

The V call is TRBV5-1, the J call TRBJ2-1; no clear D. This CDR3 has 13 amino acids. V was clipped by 4 bases and J by 7 bases, with 12 bases between them. Germline loops: CDR1 SGHRS, CDR2 YFSETQ. The CDR3, as DNA: TGCGCCAGCAGCCCGACGGTGGGAAATGAGCAGTTCTTC. Amino acids: CASSPTVGNEQFF.

This sequence joins TRBV12-5 and TRBJ2-3, with 8 bases identical to TRBD2. This CDR3 contains 18 residues. Looked up from germline, CDR1 is LGHNT and CDR2 is FRNRAP. With 2 bases clipped from V and 4 bases from J, the junction kept 14 bases outside the gene matches. This CDR3 reads CASGLPTDREGSPDTQYF. CDR3 in DNA: TGTGCTAGTGGTTTGCCAACTGACCGGGAGGGTTCGCCAGATACGCAGTATTTT.

This rearrangement joins TRBV20-1 to TRBJ1-1, with D maybe TRBD1 (6 bases). The CDR3 length is 11 residues. Germline CDR1 and CDR2: DFQATT and SNEGSKA (reference sequence). The V end was cut by 2 bases, the J end by 8 bases, with 9 bases between. This CDR3 is CSARSQGEAFF. CDR3 nucleotides: TGCAGTGCTAGAAGTCAGGGGGAAGCTTTCTTT.

The chain employs TRBV6-1 and TRBJ2-1; TRBD1 matches 8 bases. The V gene end was trimmed by 4 bases and the J gene end by 10 bases; junction bases not matched to a gene: 12. This CDR3 spans 15 amino acids. The germline V gene has CDR1 MNHNS and CDR2 SASEGT. The CDR3 loop is CASSVMDRAVEEQFF. CDR3 nucleotides: TGTGCCAGCAGTGTAATGGACAGGGCAGTCGAAGAGCAGTTCTTC.

CDR3 region: CASNRVTGTDTQYF. The CDR3 coding sequence is TGTGCCAGCAACAGGGTGACCGGCACAGATACGCAGTATTTT. The V gene is TRBV9, the J gene TRBJ2-3; D perhaps matches TRBD1 (6 bases). V dropped 6 bases and J dropped 1 base, with 12 bases sitting between them. This CDR3 spans 14 amino acids. Germline CDR1 reads SGDLS; CDR2 reads YYNGEE.

The sample holds many counts of this clone. The chain combines TRBV7-2 with TRBJ2-1; 7 nucleotides match TRBD2. The CDR3 sequence is 15 residues long. V shed 6 bases and J 7 bases; nucleotides not matched to a gene: 12. CDR1 is SGHTA, CDR2 FQGNSA, per germline. CDR3 region: CASSSVREFTNEQFF. In DNA form, the CDR3 reads TGTGCCAGCAGTTCAGTGCGGGAGTTCACGAATGAGCAGTTCTTC.